This T cell receptor beta chain emerged from a study of beta chain features in type 1 diabetes. Study results and limitations: The analysis here could not establish whether HLA type shapes TCRB rearrangement. The study found moderately but significantly shorter TCRB CDR3s in all four CD4+ subsets of Type 1 diabetes patients.

This CDR3 is 16 amino acids long. Germline V gene sequence: CDR1 SGHRS, CDR2 YFSETQ. V lost 3 bases, J lost 3 bases, and 15 bases lay in between. This clone was picked up a small number of times. Its antigen is unidentified. Every isolated RNA sample was fully reverse transcribed, so sequencing captured expressed TCRB transcripts. The table came from immunoSEQ multiplex PCR; TCRdb's copy has only in-frame clones and leaves some out. Of some 350,000 clones listed, over 8.5% were seen once; the top ten hold about 0.6%. This receptor was obtained from a man aged 25 to 40 with type 1 diabetes. The sequencing sample was made of central memory CD4+ T cells from blood. The chain uses TRBV5-1 and TRBJ2-2; perhaps TRBD1 as D (5 bases). CDR3 bases: TGCGCCAGCAGCTACAGGACCCCTCTCGACACCGGGGAGCTGTTTTTT. Encoded protein: CASSYRTPLDTGELFF.